This TCR beta chain was identified during a study of low-dose radiotherapy and immunotherapy resistance in tumors. Study background: For four cycles from cycle 1 day 1, patients took 300 mg oral aspirin daily.

As for time point: before trial treatment. Donors were treated with nivolumab, ipilimumab, aspirin, and low-dose cyclophosphamide and radiotherapy. Both TCRalpha and TCRbeta chains were reverse transcribed with V-gene-specific primers. TCRs underwent approximately 20 PCR cycles of amplification with a constant-region primer and V-primer adapter. Using its own MiXCR run on the reads, TCRdb lists one record per CDR3 protein. The sample contains 60,000 to 90,000 distinct CDR3 sequences, around 31% of which appear only once. This clonotype was picked up many times. The CDR3 runs to 14 residues. The trim removed 6 bases at V and 5 bases at J, leaving 7 bases unmatched.

This material consisted of PBMCs, taken before treatment. This TCR was sampled from a female donor with ovarian cancer. V gene TRBV12-3 or TRBV12-4 combines with J gene TRBJ1-2, with 9 bases matching TRBD1. The CDR3 nucleotides are TGTGCCAGCAGGCGGGGGACAGGGCGATATGGCTACACCTTC. Protein product: CASRRGTGRYGYTF.